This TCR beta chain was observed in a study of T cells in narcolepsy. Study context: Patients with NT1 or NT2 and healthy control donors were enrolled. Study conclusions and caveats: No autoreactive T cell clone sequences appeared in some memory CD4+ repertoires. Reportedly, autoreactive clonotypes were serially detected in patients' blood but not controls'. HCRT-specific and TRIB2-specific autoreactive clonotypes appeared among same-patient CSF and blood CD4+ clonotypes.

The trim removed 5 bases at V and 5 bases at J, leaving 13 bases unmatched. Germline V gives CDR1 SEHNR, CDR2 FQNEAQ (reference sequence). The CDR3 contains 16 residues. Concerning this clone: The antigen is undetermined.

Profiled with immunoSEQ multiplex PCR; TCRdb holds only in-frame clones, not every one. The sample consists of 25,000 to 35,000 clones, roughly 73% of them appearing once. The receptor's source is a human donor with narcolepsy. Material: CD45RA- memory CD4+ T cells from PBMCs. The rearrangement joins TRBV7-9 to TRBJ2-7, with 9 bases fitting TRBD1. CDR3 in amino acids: CASSLKAGTGNNEQYF. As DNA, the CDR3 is TGTGCCAGCAGCCTCAAAGCCGGGACAGGGAACAACGAGCAGTACTTC.